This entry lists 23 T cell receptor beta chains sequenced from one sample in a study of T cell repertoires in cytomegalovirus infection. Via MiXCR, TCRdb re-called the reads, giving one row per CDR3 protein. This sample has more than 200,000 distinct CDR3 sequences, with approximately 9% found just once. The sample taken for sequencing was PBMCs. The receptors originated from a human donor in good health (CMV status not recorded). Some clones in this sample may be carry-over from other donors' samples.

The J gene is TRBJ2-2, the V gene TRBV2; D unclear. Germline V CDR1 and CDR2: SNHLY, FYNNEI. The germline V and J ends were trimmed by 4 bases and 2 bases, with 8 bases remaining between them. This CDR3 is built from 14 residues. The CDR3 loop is CASSGYTNTGELFF. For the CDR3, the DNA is TGTGCCAGCAGTGGATATACAAACACCGGGGAGCTGTTTTTT.

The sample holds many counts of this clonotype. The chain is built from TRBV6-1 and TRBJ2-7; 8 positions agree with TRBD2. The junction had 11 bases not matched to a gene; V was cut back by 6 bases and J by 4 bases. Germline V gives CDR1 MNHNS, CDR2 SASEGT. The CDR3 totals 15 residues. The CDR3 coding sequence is TGTGCCAGCAGAGAAACTAGCGGAGCTAGATACGAGCAGTACTTC. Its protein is CASRETSGARYEQYF.

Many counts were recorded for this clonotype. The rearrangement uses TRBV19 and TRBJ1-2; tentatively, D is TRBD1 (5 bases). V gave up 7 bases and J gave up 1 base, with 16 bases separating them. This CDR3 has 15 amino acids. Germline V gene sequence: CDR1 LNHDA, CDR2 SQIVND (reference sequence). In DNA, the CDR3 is TGTGCCAGTACCAATCCAAGACAGAATAACTATGGCTACACCTTC. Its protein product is CASTNPRQNNYGYTF. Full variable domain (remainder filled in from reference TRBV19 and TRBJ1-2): DGGITQSPKYLFRKEGQNVTLSCEQNLNHDAMYWYRQDPGQGLRLIYYSQIVNDFQKGDIAEGYSVSREKKESFPLTVTSAQKNPTAFYLCASTNPRQNNYGYTFGSGTRLTVV.

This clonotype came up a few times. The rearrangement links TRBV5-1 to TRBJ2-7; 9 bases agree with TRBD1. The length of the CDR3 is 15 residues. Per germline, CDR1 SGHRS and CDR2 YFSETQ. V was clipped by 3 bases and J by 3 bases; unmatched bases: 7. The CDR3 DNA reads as TGCGCCAGCAGCTCCACCGGGACAGGGCTCTACGAGCAGTACTTC. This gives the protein CASSSTGTGLYEQYF.

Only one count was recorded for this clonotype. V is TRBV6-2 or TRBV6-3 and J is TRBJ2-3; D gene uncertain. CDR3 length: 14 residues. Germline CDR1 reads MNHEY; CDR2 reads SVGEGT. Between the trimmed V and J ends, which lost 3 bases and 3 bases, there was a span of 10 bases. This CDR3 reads CASSYPRKTDTQYF. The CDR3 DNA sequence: TGTGCCAGCAGTTATCCCAGGAAGACAGATACGCAGTATTTT.

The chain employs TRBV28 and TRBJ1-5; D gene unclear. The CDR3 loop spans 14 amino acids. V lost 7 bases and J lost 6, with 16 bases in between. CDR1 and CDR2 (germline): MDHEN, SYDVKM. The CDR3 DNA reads TGTGCCAGCATTCCTAGCGCCCCCGGTCAGCCCCAGCATTTT. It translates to CASIPSAPGQPQHF.

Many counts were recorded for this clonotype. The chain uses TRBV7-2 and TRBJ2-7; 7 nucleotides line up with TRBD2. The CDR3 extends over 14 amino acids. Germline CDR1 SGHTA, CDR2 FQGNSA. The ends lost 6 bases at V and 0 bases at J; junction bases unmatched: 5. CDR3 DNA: TGTGCCAGCAGGTACCGCGGGAGCTCCTACGAGCAGTACTTC. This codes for CASRYRGSSYEQYF.

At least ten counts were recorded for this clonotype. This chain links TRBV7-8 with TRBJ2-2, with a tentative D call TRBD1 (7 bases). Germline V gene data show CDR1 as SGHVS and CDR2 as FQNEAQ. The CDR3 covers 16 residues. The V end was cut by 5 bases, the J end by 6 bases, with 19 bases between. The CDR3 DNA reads TGTGCCAGCAGCGGGGGGACAGCTGGTTATCCCGGGGAGCTGTTTTTT. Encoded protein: CASSGGTAGYPGELFF.

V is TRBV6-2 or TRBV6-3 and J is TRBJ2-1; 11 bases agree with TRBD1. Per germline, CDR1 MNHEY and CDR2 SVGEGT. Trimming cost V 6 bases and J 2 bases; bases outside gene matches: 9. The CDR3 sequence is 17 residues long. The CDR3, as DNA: TGTGCCAGCAGCCATCAACCGGGACAGGGGGCCTACAATGAGCAGTTCTTC. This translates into CASSHQPGQGAYNEQFF.

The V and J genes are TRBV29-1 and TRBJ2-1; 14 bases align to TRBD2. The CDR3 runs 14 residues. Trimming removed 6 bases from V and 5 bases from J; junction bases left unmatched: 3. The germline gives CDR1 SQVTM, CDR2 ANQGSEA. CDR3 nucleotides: TGCAGCGTCCTGACTAGCGGGAGGGACAATGAGCAGTTCTTC. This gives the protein CSVLTSGRDNEQFF.

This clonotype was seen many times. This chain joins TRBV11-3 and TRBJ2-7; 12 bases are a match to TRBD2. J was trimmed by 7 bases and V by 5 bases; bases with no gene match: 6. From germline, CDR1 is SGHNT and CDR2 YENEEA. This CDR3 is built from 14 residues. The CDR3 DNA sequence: TGTGCCAGCAGCCGCAAACTAGCGGGAGGAGAGCAGTACTTC. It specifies CASSRKLAGGEQYF.

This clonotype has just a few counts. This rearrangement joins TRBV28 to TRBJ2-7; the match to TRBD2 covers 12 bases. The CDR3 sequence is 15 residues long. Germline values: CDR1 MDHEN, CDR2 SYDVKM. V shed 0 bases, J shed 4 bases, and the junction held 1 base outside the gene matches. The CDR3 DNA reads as TGTGCCAGCAGTTTATGGACTAGCGGGAGTTACGAGCAGTACTTC. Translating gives CASSLWTSGSYEQYF.

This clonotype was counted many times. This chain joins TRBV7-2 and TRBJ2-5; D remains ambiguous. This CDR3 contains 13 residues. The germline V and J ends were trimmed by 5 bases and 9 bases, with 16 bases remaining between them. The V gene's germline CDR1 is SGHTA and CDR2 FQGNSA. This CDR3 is CASSRTPWSAQYF. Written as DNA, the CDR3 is TGTGCCAGCAGCCGGACGCCCTGGTCGGCCCAGTACTTC. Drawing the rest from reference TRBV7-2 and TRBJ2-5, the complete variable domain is GAGVSQSPSNKVTEKGKDVELRCDPISGHTALYWYRQSLGQGLEFLIYFQGNSAPDKSGLPSDRFSAERTGGSVSTLTIQRTQQEDSAVYLCASSRTPWSAQYFGPGTRLLVL.

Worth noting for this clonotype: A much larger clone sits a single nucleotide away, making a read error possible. CDR3 DNA: TGCAGTGCTAGCGGGTCGGTTTCCTACAATGAGCAGTTCTTC. This translates into CSASGSVSYNEQFF. This chain links TRBV20-1 with TRBJ2-1; D is undetermined. V was trimmed by 3 bases and J by 1 base, leaving 10 bases between them. Germline CDR1 and CDR2: DFQATT and SNEGSKA (reference sequence). The CDR3 contains 14 residues.

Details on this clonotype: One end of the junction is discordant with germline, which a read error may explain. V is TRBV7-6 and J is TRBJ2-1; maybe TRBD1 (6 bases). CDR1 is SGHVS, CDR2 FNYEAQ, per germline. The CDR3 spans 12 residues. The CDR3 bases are TGTGCTAGCAGCTTACAGGGCGGACGGCAGTTCTTC. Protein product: CASSLQGGRQFF.

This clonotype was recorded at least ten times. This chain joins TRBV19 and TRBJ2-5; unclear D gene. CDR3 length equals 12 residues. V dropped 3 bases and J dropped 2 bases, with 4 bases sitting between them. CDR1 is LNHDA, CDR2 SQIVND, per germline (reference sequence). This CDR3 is CASSMAQETQYF. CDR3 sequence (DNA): TGTGCCAGTAGTATGGCTCAAGAGACCCAGTACTTC.

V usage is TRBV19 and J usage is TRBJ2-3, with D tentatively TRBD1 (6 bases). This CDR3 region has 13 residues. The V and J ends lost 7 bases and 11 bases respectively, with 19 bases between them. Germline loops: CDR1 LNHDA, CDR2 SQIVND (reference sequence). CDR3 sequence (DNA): TGTGCCAGTACGGGACATAAGGTTGACGGGCAGTATTTT. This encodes CASTGHKVDGQYF.

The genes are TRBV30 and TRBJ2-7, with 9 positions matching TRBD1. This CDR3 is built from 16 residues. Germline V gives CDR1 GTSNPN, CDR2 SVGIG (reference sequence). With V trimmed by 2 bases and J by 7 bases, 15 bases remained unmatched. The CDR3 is CAWSPGTGSGRGEQYF. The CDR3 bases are TGTGCCTGGAGTCCAGGGACAGGGTCCGGGCGAGGGGAGCAGTACTTC. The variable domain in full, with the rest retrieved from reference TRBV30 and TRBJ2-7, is SQTIHQWPATLVQPVGSPLSLECTVEGTSNPNLYWYRQAAGRGLQLLFYSVGIGQISSEVPQNLSASRPQDRQFILSSKKLLLSDSGFYLCAWSPGTGSGRGEQYFGPGTRLTVT.

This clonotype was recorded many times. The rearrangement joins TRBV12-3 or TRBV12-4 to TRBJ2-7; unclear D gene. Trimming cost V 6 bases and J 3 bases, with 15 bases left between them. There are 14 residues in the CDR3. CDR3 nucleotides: TGTGCCAGCAGGGCCGGCGACATCCTCTACGAGCAGTACTTC. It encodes CASRAGDILYEQYF.

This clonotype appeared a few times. The CDR3 region is CASSYMTGGRDFGSPLHF. The CDR3 nucleotides read TGTGCCAGCAGTTACATGACAGGGGGGAGAGACTTCGGGTCACCCCTCCACTTT. The chain has TRBV6-8 and TRBJ1-6; 9 bases are shared with TRBD1. The CDR3 sequence is 18 residues long. Trimming removed 2 bases from V and 10 bases from J; junction bases left unmatched: 15. Germline V gives CDR1 MNHGY, CDR2 SAAAGT.

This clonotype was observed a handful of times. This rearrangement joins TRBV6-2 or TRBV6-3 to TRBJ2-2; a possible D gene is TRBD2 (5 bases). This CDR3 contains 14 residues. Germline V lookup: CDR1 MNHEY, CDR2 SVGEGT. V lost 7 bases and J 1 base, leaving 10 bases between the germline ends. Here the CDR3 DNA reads TGTGCCAGCATAAGCGGAGGGAACACCGGGGAGCTGTTTTTT. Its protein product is CASISGGNTGELFF.

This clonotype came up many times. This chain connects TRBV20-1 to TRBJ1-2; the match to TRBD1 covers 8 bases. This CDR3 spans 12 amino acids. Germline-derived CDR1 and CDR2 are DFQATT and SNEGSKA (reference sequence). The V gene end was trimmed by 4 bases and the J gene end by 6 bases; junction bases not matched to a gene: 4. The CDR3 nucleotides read TGCAGTGCTATGACAGGGGAGGATGGCTACACCTTC. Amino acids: CSAMTGEDGYTF.

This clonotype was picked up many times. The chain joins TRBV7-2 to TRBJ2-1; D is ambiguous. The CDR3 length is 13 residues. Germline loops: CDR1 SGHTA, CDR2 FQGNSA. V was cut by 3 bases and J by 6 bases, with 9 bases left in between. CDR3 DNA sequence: TGTGCCAGCAGCTTCGCTCGATCCAATGAGCAGTTCTTC. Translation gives CASSFARSNEQFF.